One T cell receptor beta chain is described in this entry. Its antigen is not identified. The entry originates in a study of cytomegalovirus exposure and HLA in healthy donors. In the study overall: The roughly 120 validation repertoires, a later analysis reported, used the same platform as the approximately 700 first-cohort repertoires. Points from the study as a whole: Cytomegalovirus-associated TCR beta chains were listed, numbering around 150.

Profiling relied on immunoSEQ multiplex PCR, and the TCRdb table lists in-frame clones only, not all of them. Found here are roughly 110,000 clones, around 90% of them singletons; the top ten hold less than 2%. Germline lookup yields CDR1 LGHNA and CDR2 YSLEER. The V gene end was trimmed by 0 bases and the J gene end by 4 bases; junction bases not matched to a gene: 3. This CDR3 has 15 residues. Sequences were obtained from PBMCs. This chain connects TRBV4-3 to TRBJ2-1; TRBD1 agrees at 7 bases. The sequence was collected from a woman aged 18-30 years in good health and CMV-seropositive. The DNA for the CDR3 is TGCGCCAGCAGCCAAGATAGGGGACAGTACAATGAGCAGTTCTTC. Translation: CASSQDRGQYNEQFF.